This T cell receptor (beta chain) was documented in a study of cytomegalovirus exposure and HLA in healthy donors. Overall study: It was reported in a later analysis that the same platform had been used for the roughly 110 validation repertoires as for the approximately 700 first-cohort repertoires.

Germline CDR1 reads LNHDA; CDR2 reads SQIVND (reference sequence). The CDR3 covers 16 residues. J lost 5 bases, V lost 4 bases, and 11 bases had no gene match. This clone was seen once. TCRdb's table, derived via immunoSEQ multiplex PCR, lists solely in-frame clones and lacks some. The sample has tens of thousands of clones; 94% are singletons. This receptor was taken from a woman aged 18 to 35 in good health and CMV-seropositive. This chain uses TRBV19 with TRBJ2-5; 9 bases are a match to TRBD2. The specimen was PBMCs. Here the CDR3 reads CASSTPGGGAGETQYF. For the CDR3, the DNA is TGTGCCAGTAGTACCCCTGGCGGGGGGGCCGGTGAGACCCAGTACTTC.